These 7 T cell receptor beta chains originate from one sample sequenced in a study of vaccination effects on CD4 cells after COVID-19. Here immunoSEQ multiplex PCR was the method, and the copy in TCRdb shows in-frame clones only, minus some. Of some 68,000 clones listed, 80% were seen once; the top ten hold roughly an eighth. Antigens of these TCRs are unknown. Before sequencing, viral peptide pools were used by the ViraFEST assay to expand antigen-specific CD4+ T cells. It was after 10 days of culture that CD4+ T cells were isolated. Nucleocapsid antibodies were negative in the vaccine recipients, who had never had SARS-CoV-2 infection. Sample: CD4+ T cells from PBMCs cultured with SARS-CoV-2 spike peptides, taken before COVID-19 vaccination. Receptors originate from a human donor who received a COVID-19 vaccine.

The rearrangement joins TRBV6-5 to TRBJ2-2; D ambiguous. The CDR3 is made up of 15 amino acids. From germline, CDR1 is MNHEY and CDR2 SVGAGI. With 2 bases removed from V and 0 bases from J, the gap between germline ends came to 7 bases. The CDR3 here is CASSYSHSNTGELFF. CDR3 sequence (DNA): TGTGCCAGCAGTTACAGCCACTCGAACACCGGGGAGCTGTTTTTT.

V is TRBV4-1 and J is TRBJ2-5; 10 positions agree with TRBD1. The CDR3 is 16 amino acids. V gave up 4 bases and J gave up 5 bases; unmatched junction bases: 10. Germline V gene lookup returns CDR1 MGHRA and CDR2 YSYEKL. The CDR3 loop is CASSRVSGTGVETQYF. Written as DNA, the CDR3 is TGCGCCAGCAGCCGGGTGTCCGGGACAGGGGTGGAGACCCAGTACTTC.

V and J are TRBV4-2 and TRBJ1-2; D not resolved. Germline V gene sequence: CDR1 LGHNA, CDR2 YNFKEQ. The ends were cut back, 4 bases at V and 4 bases at J, with 19 bases in the middle. This CDR3 has 16 amino acids. CDR3 sequence: CASSLETATGRYGYTF. The CDR3 DNA is TGTGCCAGCAGCCTAGAGACCGCGACGGGCCGCTATGGCTACACCTTC.

The rearrangement links TRBV6-5 to TRBJ2-7; no definite D call. CDR3 length: 12 amino acids. The V end lost 6 bases, the J end lost 5 bases, and 11 bases lay between the germline ends. Germline values: CDR1 MNHEY, CDR2 SVGAGI. CDR3 in amino acids: CASRRPPDEQYV. DNA for the CDR3: TGTGCCAGCAGAAGACCCCCGGACGAGCAGTACGTC.

The J gene is TRBJ2-2, the V gene TRBV9, with TRBD2 identical over 14 bases. Germline trimming cut 3 bases from V and 6 bases from J; bases unmatched to any gene: 7. Germline V gene lookup returns CDR1 SGDLS and CDR2 YYNGEE. The CDR3 has 17 residues. The CDR3 loop is CASSGGTSGGPSGELFF. The CDR3 nucleotides read TGTGCCAGCAGCGGGGGGACTAGCGGGGGACCTTCCGGGGAGCTGTTTTTT.

The chain joins TRBV7-9 to TRBJ2-1; 8 nucleotides line up with TRBD2. The CDR3 spans 18 residues. The V gene's germline CDR1 is SEHNR and CDR2 FQNEAQ (reference sequence). The V segment lost 1 base and the J segment 4 bases; nucleotides outside the gene matches: 12. The CDR3 bases are TGTGCCAGCAGCTTAGATTCCCGGTCGGGGGGGAGATACAATGAGCAGTTCTTC. This sequence encodes CASSLDSRSGGRYNEQFF.

The rearrangement joins TRBV7-9 to TRBJ1-4, with 7 bases fitting TRBD1. This CDR3 comprises 16 residues. With V trimmed by 5 bases and J by 8 bases, 14 bases remained unmatched. Per the germline V gene, CDR1 is SEHNR and CDR2 is FQNEAQ (reference sequence). DNA for the CDR3: TGTGCCAGCAGCCTAACCAGTGACAGGGTAGGCGAAAAACTGTTTTTT. Residues: CASSLTSDRVGEKLFF.